The rows below give T cell receptor beta chains drawn from one sample of a study of control samples from healthy donors and cancer patients. Clones were sequenced by immunoSEQ multiplex PCR, and TCRdb holds only the in-frame ones, with some missing. The sample yields more than 95,000 clones, about 93% seen once. Material for sequencing was blood. Source of these receptors: a man aged 25-40 years in good health. Each CDR3 is given with its conserved first and last residue. D genes are given only for firm matches. Size tells how often a clone was seen (once, few, many) or the class of an expanded clone, and some rows leave it out.

d_gene	v_gene	abundance	j_gene	CDR3aa	CDR3nt
TRBD2	TRBV6-1	-	TRBJ2-5	CASSGSLAGVVKTQYF	TGTGCCAGCAGTGGGTCACTAGCGGGGGTAGTGAAGACCCAGTACTTC
-	TRBV29-1	-	TRBJ2-3	CSAHWGATDTQYF	TGCAGCGCCCATTGGGGGGCCACAGATACGCAGTATTTT
-	TRBV4-2	-	TRBJ1-2	CASSQWRVANYGYTF	TGTGCCAGCAGCCAATGGAGGGTAGCTAACTATGGCTACACCTTC
TRBD2	TRBV28	-	TRBJ2-7	CASSSGLVPYEQYF	TGTGCCAGCAGCTCCGGACTAGTACCCTACGAGCAGTACTTC
-	TRBV24-1	-	TRBJ1-1	CATSVGGGRGAFF	TGTGCCACCAGTGTTGGTGGGGGGCGCGGAGCTTTCTTT
-	TRBV5-6	-	TRBJ2-5	CASSTPEDRQETQYF	TGTGCCAGCAGCACCCCGGAGGACAGACAAGAGACCCAGTACTTC
-	TRBV7-9	once	TRBJ1-1	CASSLVTSVGAFF	TGTGCCAGCAGCTTAGTCACATCCGTCGGGGCTTTCTTT
-	TRBV3-1/TRBV3-2	-	TRBJ2-2	CASSQGRANTGELFF	TGTGCCAGCAGCCAAGGCAGGGCAAACACCGGGGAGCTGTTTTTT
TRBD1	TRBV7-9	-	TRBJ1-3	CASSSPRDTGGPGNTIYF	TGTGCCAGCAGCTCCCCTCGGGATACAGGGGGCCCTGGAAACACCATATATTTT
-	TRBV27	once	TRBJ1-1	CASSFESGGTEAFF	TGTGCCAGCAGTTTTGAGTCCGGGGGCACTGAAGCTTTCTTT